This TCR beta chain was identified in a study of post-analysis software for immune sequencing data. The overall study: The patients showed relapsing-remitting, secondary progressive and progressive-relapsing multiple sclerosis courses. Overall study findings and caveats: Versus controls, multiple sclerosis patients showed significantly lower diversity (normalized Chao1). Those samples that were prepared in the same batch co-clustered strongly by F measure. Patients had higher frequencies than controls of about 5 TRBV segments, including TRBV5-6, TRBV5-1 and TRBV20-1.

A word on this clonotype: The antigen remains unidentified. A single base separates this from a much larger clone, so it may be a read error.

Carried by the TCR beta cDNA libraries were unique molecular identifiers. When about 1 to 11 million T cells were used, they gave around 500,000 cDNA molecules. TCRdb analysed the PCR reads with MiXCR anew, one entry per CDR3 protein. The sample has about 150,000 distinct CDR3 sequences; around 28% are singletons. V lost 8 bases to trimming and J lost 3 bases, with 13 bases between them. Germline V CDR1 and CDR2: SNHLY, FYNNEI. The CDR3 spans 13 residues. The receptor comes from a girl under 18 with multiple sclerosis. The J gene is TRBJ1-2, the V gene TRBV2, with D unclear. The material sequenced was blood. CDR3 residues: CASLLLADYGYTF. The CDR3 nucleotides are TGTGCCAGCCTTCTCCTAGCTGACTATGGCTACACCTTC.